These 21 T cell receptor beta chains were sequenced from one sample in a study of T cell clusters in autoimmune cytopenias. TRB rearrangements were amplified by touch-down multiplex PCR with mixed TRB-A/B primers. TCRdb reprocessed the multiplex PCR reads; each CDR3 protein has one entry and no DNA is given. The sample totals roughly 8,200 distinct CDR3 sequences. TRB was amplified from roughly 250 ng of peripheral blood genomic DNA per sample. The specimen was peripheral blood. All receptors come from a human donor with an autoimmune cytopenia or autoimmune hepatitis (not recorded which).

The chain joins TRBV4-2 to TRBJ2-7; TCRdb's D call of TRBD1 is untestable without DNA. Germline-derived CDR1 and CDR2 are LGHNA and YNFKEQ. The CDR3 is 14 amino acids. Here the CDR3 reads CASSQDTGHREQYF.

V usage is TRBV14 and J usage is TRBJ1-3. Germline V CDR1 and CDR2: SGHDN, FVKESK. The CDR3 has 16 residues. The CDR3 protein is CASSPNPPVSGNTIYF.

The rearrangement links TRBV7-9 to TRBJ1-3; TCRdb picks TRBD1, but there is no DNA to check that call. CDR1 SEHNR and CDR2 FQNEAQ come from the germline V gene (reference sequence). CDR3 length equals 16 residues. The CDR3 is CASSDLTGLGGNTIYF. The full variable domain, its missing parts supplied by reference TRBV7-9 and TRBJ1-3, is DTGVSQNPRHKITKRGQNVTFRCDPISEHNRLYWYRQTLGQGPEFLTYFQNEAQLEKSRLLSDRFSAERPKGSFSTLEIQRTEQGDSAMYLCASSDLTGLGGNTIYFGEGSWLTVV.

The V call is TRBV13, the J call TRBJ2-7; TCRdb proposes TRBD1, but this gene call is untestable without DNA. The CDR3 spans 13 residues. The V gene's germline CDR1 is PRHDT and CDR2 FYEKMQ (reference sequence). CDR3 sequence reads: CASSPQRGKEQYF.

This rearrangement joins TRBV6-6 to TRBJ1-1. The germline V gene encodes CDR1 MNHNY and CDR2 SVGAGI (reference sequence). The CDR3 is 16 amino acids. The CDR3 is CASSYLAVGGSTEAFF.

This sequence joins TRBV15 and TRBJ1-2; lacking DNA, the TRBD1 call made by TCRdb goes unchecked. Looked up from germline, CDR1 is LNHNV and CDR2 is YYDKDF (reference sequence). This CDR3 is 18 amino acids long. CDR3 region: CATSRDHRRGTTNYGYTF.

The chain uses TRBV18 and TRBJ2-7. Germline V gives CDR1 KGHSH, CDR2 LQKENI. The CDR3 has 16 amino acids. This CDR3 is CASFHRRTGSSYEQYF.

This clonotype is labeled medium-sized based on frequency. This chain connects TRBV6-5 to TRBJ2-6. Germline V gene data show CDR1 as MNHEY and CDR2 as SVGAGI. The CDR3 runs 14 residues. This chain's CDR3 is CASTSGSGANVLTF.

The J gene is TRBJ1-6, the V gene TRBV20-1; TCRdb outputs TRBD1, but without DNA this stays unchecked. CDR3 length: 15 amino acids. Germline V gene data show CDR1 as DFQATT and CDR2 as SNEGSKA (reference sequence). CDR3: CSARGAGGWNSPLHF.

The rearrangement uses TRBV12-3 or TRBV12-4 and TRBJ2-7. The CDR3 is 13 amino acids. CDR3: CASSGEKEYEQYF.

This clonotype is called medium-sized based on its frequency. The chain combines TRBV29-1 with TRBJ2-7. This CDR3 region has 12 residues. The germline V gene encodes CDR1 SQVTM and CDR2 ANQGSEA. The chain's CDR3 is CSVAETDYEQYF.

Measured by frequency, this clonotype is large. The chain couples TRBV27 to TRBJ2-3. The CDR3 has 14 residues. CDR1 and CDR2 (germline): MNHEY, SMNVEV (reference sequence). CDR3 residues: CASTADPSTDTQYF.

This clonotype is labeled medium-sized based on frequency. The CDR3 spells CSGLAISGNTIYF. The gene calls are TRBV29-1 and TRBJ1-3. CDR1 is SQVTM, CDR2 ANQGSEA, per germline. The CDR3 totals 13 residues.

V gene TRBV30 combines with J gene TRBJ1-1. This CDR3 has 15 amino acids. Germline V gene lookup returns CDR1 GTSNPN and CDR2 SVGIG (reference sequence). CDR3 amino acids: CAWREAGGLNTEAFF.

In terms of frequency, this clonotype is medium-sized. The rearrangement joins TRBV18 to TRBJ2-7; there is no DNA to check the TCRdb D call of TRBD2. Germline V lookup: CDR1 KGHSH, CDR2 LQKENI. This CDR3 contains 15 residues. CDR3 protein: CASSPPRTSSTEQYF.

The chain joins TRBV30 to TRBJ1-1. Germline values: CDR1 GTSNPN, CDR2 SVGIG (reference sequence). CDR3 length: 18 residues. CDR3 residues: CAWAPSGSYSIWSTEAFF.

This chain connects TRBV30 to TRBJ1-2; the TCRdb call, TRBD1, lacks DNA for checking. This CDR3 region has 14 residues. Germline V gives CDR1 GTSNPN, CDR2 SVGIG (reference sequence). The chain's CDR3 is CAWRGKGRNYGYTF.

By frequency, this clonotype is medium-sized. The rearrangement links TRBV13 to TRBJ2-1; without DNA, the TCRdb call of TRBD1 cannot be checked. This CDR3 is 16 amino acids long. Germline lookup yields CDR1 PRHDT and CDR2 FYEKMQ (reference sequence). CDR3 sequence reads: CASSSRLQQGYNEQFF.

The chain joins TRBV5-1 to TRBJ2-3. The CDR3 has 15 amino acids. The germline gives CDR1 SGHRS, CDR2 YFSETQ. The CDR3 reads CASSLDGQQTDTQYF.

V usage is TRBV11-1 and J usage is TRBJ2-5; lacking DNA, the TRBD2 call made by TCRdb goes unchecked. CDR3 length: 15 amino acids. In germline, CDR1 is SGHAT, CDR2 FQDESV (reference sequence). CDR3: CASSYGTSGQETQYF.

J is TRBJ2-1 and V is TRBV6-5; the TCRdb call, TRBD1, lacks DNA for checking. This CDR3 spans 14 amino acids. CDR1 is MNHEY, CDR2 SVGAGI, per germline. The CDR3 sequence: CASSYSAGRFEQFF.